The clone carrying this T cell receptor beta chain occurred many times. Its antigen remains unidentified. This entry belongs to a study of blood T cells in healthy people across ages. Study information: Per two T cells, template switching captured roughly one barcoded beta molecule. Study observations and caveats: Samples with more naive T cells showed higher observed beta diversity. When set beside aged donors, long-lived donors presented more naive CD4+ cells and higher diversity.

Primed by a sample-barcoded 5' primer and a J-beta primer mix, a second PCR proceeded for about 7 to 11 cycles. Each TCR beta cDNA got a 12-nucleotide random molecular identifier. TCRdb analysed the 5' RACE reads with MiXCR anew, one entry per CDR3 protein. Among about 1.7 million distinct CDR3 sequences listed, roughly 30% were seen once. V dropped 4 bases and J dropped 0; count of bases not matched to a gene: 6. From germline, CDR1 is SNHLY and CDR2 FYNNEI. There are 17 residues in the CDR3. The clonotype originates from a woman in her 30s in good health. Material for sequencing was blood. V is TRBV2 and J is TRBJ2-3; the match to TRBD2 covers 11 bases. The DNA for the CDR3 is TGTGCCAGCAGTGGCGGGACTAGCGGTTACAGCACAGATACGCAGTATTTT. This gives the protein CASSGGTSGYSTDTQYF. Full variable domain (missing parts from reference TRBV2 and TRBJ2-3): EPEVTQTPSHQVTQMGQEVILRCVPISNHLYFYWYRQILGQKVEFLVSFYNNEISEKSEIFDDQFSVERPDGSNFTLKIRSTKLEDSAMYFCASSGGTSGYSTDTQYFGPGTRLTVL.